This entry is about one T cell receptor beta chain. Antigen specificity is unknown. V lost 4 bases, J lost 2 bases, and 9 bases lay in between. CDR1 is SGHVS and CDR2 is FQNEAQ in the germline V gene. This CDR3 contains 14 residues. The source of the sample is a study of response to subunit inactivated influenza vaccine. Study-level points and caveats: Each seasonal flu vaccination may recruit only limited new T cells, authors suggested.

In TCRdb, the RT-PCR reads were re-called with MiXCR into one record per CDR3 protein. The sample shows roughly 760,000 distinct CDR3 sequences, over 20% of them seen only once. This chain connects TRBV7-8 to TRBJ2-1, with D unresolved. The sequencing used PBMCs from blood, collected roughly 5 days after vaccination. The clonotype originates from a man over 45 who received an inactivated influenza vaccine. CDR3 in amino acids: CASSYLETYNEQFF. In nucleotides, the CDR3 is TGTGCCAGCAGCTATTTAGAGACCTACAATGAGCAGTTCTTC.